The 6 T cell receptor beta chains presented below share a single source sample, sequenced in a study of blood T cell repertoires in COVID-19. Measured with immunoSEQ multiplex PCR; TCRdb has only the in-frame clones, and not every one. The table lists 100,000 to 150,000 clones, around 83% of them singletons. Sequenced material: peripheral blood. The receptor set was obtained from a man between 35 and 55 years old with active or convalescent COVID-19.

The sample holds a few counts of this clone. The chain employs TRBV15 and TRBJ2-5, with no clear D. The germline V gene has CDR1 LNHNV and CDR2 YYDKDF (reference sequence). Trimming cost V 0 bases and J 1 base, with 9 bases left between them. The length of the CDR3 is 15 residues. This CDR3 is CATSRDPNSQETQYF. The CDR3 coding sequence is TGTGCCACCAGCAGAGATCCAAACAGCCAAGAGACCCAGTACTTC.

J is TRBJ2-3 and V is TRBV2; D gene uncertain. Germline CDR1 reads SNHLY; CDR2 reads FYNNEI. The CDR3 is 13 amino acids. V lost 4 bases, J lost 2 bases, and 7 bases lay in between. In DNA form, the CDR3 reads TGTGCCAGCAGTGCCCAGTTCACAGATACGCAGTATTTT. Amino acids: CASSAQFTDTQYF.

The V gene is TRBV6-5, the J gene TRBJ2-1; D possibly corresponds to TRBD2 (5 bases). This CDR3 contains 10 residues. Per germline, CDR1 MNHEY and CDR2 SVGAGI. V lost 9 bases to trimming and J lost 5 bases, with 5 bases between them. In DNA, the CDR3 is TGTGCCAGGGAGGACAATGAGCAGTTCTTC. Protein sequence: CAREDNEQFF.

This chain uses TRBV2 with TRBJ1-5, with D unresolved. The CDR3 has 13 amino acids. CDR1 and CDR2 (germline): SNHLY, FYNNEI. V lost 3 bases and J 3 bases, leaving 6 bases between the germline ends. This chain's CDR3 is CASSDRINQPQHF. The DNA of the CDR3 is TGTGCCAGCAGTGACAGGATCAATCAGCCCCAGCATTTT.

This clone was counted a single time. The chain recombines TRBV5-6 with TRBJ1-2; TRBD1 agrees at 7 bases. CDR1 and CDR2 (germline): SGHDT, YYEEEE. Trimming took 1 base from V and 6 from J; bases not matched to a gene: 6. The CDR3 is made up of 14 amino acids. CDR3 region: CASSLYSGTDGYTF. The CDR3 DNA follows: TGTGCCAGCAGCTTGTACTCCGGGACAGATGGCTACACCTTC.

The chain is built from TRBV19 and TRBJ1-2, with 7 nucleotides matching TRBD1. The V segment lost 7 bases and the J segment 5 bases; nucleotides outside the gene matches: 13. This CDR3 is built from 15 residues. Per the germline V gene, CDR1 is LNHDA and CDR2 is SQIVND (reference sequence). The CDR3 here is CASNHRGGRLYGYTF. The CDR3 nucleotides are TGTGCCAGTAATCACAGGGGTGGACGTTTATATGGCTACACCTTC. The variable domain in full, with the rest retrieved from reference TRBV19 and TRBJ1-2, is DGGITQSPKYLFRKEGQNVTLSCEQNLNHDAMYWYRQDPGQGLRLIYYSQIVNDFQKGDIAEGYSVSREKKESFPLTVTSAQKNPTAFYLCASNHRGGRLYGYTFGSGTRLTVV.